The 13 T cell receptor beta chains reported below all come from one sample, sequenced in a study of blood T cells in healthy people across ages. A sample-barcoded 5' primer and a J-beta primer mix were used in a second PCR of about 7 to 12 cycles. TCRdb reprocessed the 5' RACE reads with MiXCR, giving one entry per CDR3 protein. This table has 850,000 to 1,000,000 distinct CDR3 sequences, around 46% appearing once. Sequenced input: blood. Receptors originate from a man aged 30-40 years in good health.

A few counts support this clonotype. The chain uses TRBV20-1 and TRBJ1-4, with D possibly matching TRBD1 (6 bases). CDR1 DFQATT and CDR2 SNEGSKA come from the germline V gene (reference sequence). This CDR3 contains 13 residues. The CDR3 coding sequence is TGCAGCCCCTGGGGACACGGTAATGAAAAACTGTTTTTT. Protein: CSPWGHGNEKLFF.

The rearrangement links TRBV25-1 to TRBJ1-2, with D unresolved. This CDR3 spans 14 amino acids. V lost 1 base and J lost 4, with 10 bases in between. Germline CDR1 and CDR2: MGHDK and SYGVNS. The CDR3 spells CASSESGGLYGYTF. For the CDR3, the DNA is TGTGCCAGCAGTGAATCCGGAGGACTCTATGGCTACACCTTC.

The genes are TRBV3-1 and TRBJ1-6; D call uncertain. The germline V gene encodes CDR1 LGHDT and CDR2 YNNKEL (reference sequence). Between the trimmed V and J ends, which lost 1 base and 10 bases, there was a span of 5 bases. There are 12 residues in the CDR3. The CDR3: CASSQGESPLHF. For the CDR3, the DNA is TGTGCCAGCAGCCAAGGGGAATCACCCCTCCACTTT.

The chain couples TRBV28 to TRBJ1-4; the D gene is possibly TRBD1 (6 bases). The CDR3 runs 15 residues. Germline lookup yields CDR1 MDHEN and CDR2 SYDVKM. Between the trimmed V and J ends, which lost 4 bases and 6 bases, there was a span of 15 bases. CDR3: CASSSLERGYEKLFF. CDR3 DNA sequence: TGTGCCAGCAGTTCTCTCGAGAGGGGGTATGAAAAACTGTTTTTT. Variable domain in full (rest from reference TRBV28 and TRBJ1-4): DVKVTQSSRYLVKRTGEKVFLECVQDMDHENMFWYRQDPGLGLRLIYFSYDVKMKEKGDIPEGYSVSREKKERFSLILESASTNQTSMYLCASSSLERGYEKLFFGSGTQLSVL.

This chain connects TRBV10-3 to TRBJ2-1; no definite D call. This CDR3 has 14 amino acids. In germline, CDR1 is ENHRY, CDR2 SYGVKD. V was clipped by 7 bases and J by 2 bases, with 12 bases between them. CDR3 sequence (DNA): TGTGCCATCACTGATCAGGTCGCCTACAATGAGCAGTTCTTC. It yields the protein CAITDQVAYNEQFF.

About this clonotype: Given a much more abundant clone one base away, this may be a read error. The chain joins TRBV6-2 or TRBV6-3 to TRBJ2-1; no definite D call. CDR3 size: 12 residues. V lost 2 bases and J lost 6, with 5 bases in between. Per the germline V gene, CDR1 is MNHEY and CDR2 is SVGEGT. The CDR3 nucleotides are TGTGCCAGCAGTTACGGGTGCAATGAGCAGTTCTTC. This gives the protein CASSYGCNEQFF.

As concerns this clonotype: One end of the junction varies from germline; a read error may be responsible. The chain recombines TRBV20-1 with TRBJ2-5; no clear D gene. The CDR3 covers 13 residues. CDR1 is DFQATT and CDR2 is SNEGSKA in the germline V gene (reference sequence). CDR3 in amino acids: CSAPGPYQETRYF. DNA of the CDR3: TGCAGTGCCCCCGGGCCCTACCAAGAGACCCGGTACTTC.

This chain uses TRBV5-6 with TRBJ1-1; maybe TRBD1 (5 bases). The V gene's germline CDR1 is SGHDT and CDR2 YYEEEE. This CDR3 is built from 14 residues. Deletions cut 4 bases from V and 2 bases from J, with 12 bases between. The CDR3 sequence: CASSPWTINTEAFF. CDR3 nucleotides: TGTGCCAGCAGCCCGTGGACAATTAACACTGAAGCTTTCTTT.

The genes are TRBV20-1 and TRBJ2-3; D is ambiguous. The CDR3 is 15 residues long. CDR1 is DFQATT and CDR2 is SNEGSKA in the germline V gene (reference sequence). Trimming pared 1 base from V and 6 bases from J, leaving 17 bases between. CDR3 residues: CSARGATGRADTQYF. DNA of the CDR3: TGCAGTGCTAGAGGGGCTACGGGTAGGGCGGATACGCAGTATTTT.

This clonotype was detected only a few times. The DNA for the CDR3 is TGTGCCAGCAGCTGCCCTCCTAGAGATACGCAGTATTTT. This codes for CASSCPPRDTQYF. This sequence joins TRBV7-2 and TRBJ2-3; D is undetermined. The germline V gene encodes CDR1 SGHTA and CDR2 FQGNSA. This CDR3 region has 13 residues. The V and J ends lost 4 bases and 5 bases respectively, with 10 bases between them.

CDR3 bases: TGTGCCAGCAAAAAAGGGGGAGGGACGAACACTGAAGCTTTCTTT. Protein product: CASKKGGGTNTEAFF. The chain is built from TRBV7-3 and TRBJ1-1; D might be TRBD1 (6 bases). V was shortened by 7 bases and J by 1 base, with 16 bases between the two germline ends. Germline CDR1 reads SGHTA; CDR2 reads FQGTGA. The CDR3 loop spans 15 amino acids.

For this clonotype: A junction end diverges from the germline sequence, so it may reflect a read error. V and J are TRBV6-4 and TRBJ2-1; the D is unclear. The CDR3 contains 13 residues. The V gene's germline CDR1 is MRHNA and CDR2 SNTAGT. The CDR3 spells CANSELPYNEQFF. In nucleotides, the CDR3 is TGTGCCAACAGTGAGCTCCCCTACAATGAGCAGTTCTTC.

The chain recombines TRBV6-2 or TRBV6-3 with TRBJ2-3; 9 bases align to TRBD1. Looked up from germline, CDR1 is MNHEY and CDR2 is SVGEGT. The CDR3 consists of 16 residues. J was trimmed by 2 bases and V by 2 bases; bases with no gene match: 5. CDR3 sequence (DNA): TGTGCCAGCAGTTACGCCGACAGGGGGACCACAGATACGCAGTATTTT. Residues: CASSYADRGTTDTQYF.